Below, 8 T cell receptor beta chains from the same sample are listed, as sequenced in a study of shared clonotypes between healthy human individuals. The table came from immunoSEQ multiplex PCR; TCRdb's copy has only in-frame clones and leaves some out. The data show about 2 million clones, roughly 95% seen once. The specimen was naive CD4+ T cells sorted from blood. The subset denotes: CD45RA+ positively selected. These TCRs come from a man aged 18-30 years in good health.

About this clone itself: At the DNA level, this CDR3 is encoded by other sequences in the same sample as well. The rearrangement joins TRBV5-1 to TRBJ2-1; D gene unclear. Germline CDR1 reads SGHRS; CDR2 reads YFSETQ. There are 15 residues in the CDR3. Trimming shortened V by 0 bases and J by 2 bases, and 9 bases separated the two germline ends. CDR3 coding DNA: TGCGCCAGCAGCTTGGAGGGCGGTACCTACAATGAGCAGTTCTTC. Translated, it gives CASSLEGGTYNEQFF.

The gene calls are TRBV6-5 and TRBJ1-2, with a tentative D call TRBD1 (6 bases). Trimming removed 0 bases from V and 4 bases from J, with 15 bases in between. Germline V gene lookup returns CDR1 MNHEY and CDR2 SVGAGI. The length of the CDR3 is 16 residues. The CDR3 here is CASSYSIIQGSYGYTF. CDR3 coding DNA: TGTGCCAGCAGTTACTCGATCATACAGGGTAGCTATGGCTACACCTTC.

This chain joins TRBV5-4 and TRBJ1-2, with a weak D call TRBD1 (6 bases). V gave up 4 bases and J gave up 6 bases, with 22 bases separating them. The CDR3 spans 16 residues. CDR1 is SGHNT and CDR2 is YYREEE in the germline V gene (reference sequence). CDR3 in amino acids: CASSRPPEGGRDGYTF. The CDR3 region has the DNA TGTGCCAGCAGCCGCCCCCCCGAGGGGGGGAGGGATGGCTACACCTTC.

V and J are TRBV25-1 and TRBJ2-7, with 9 bases identical to TRBD1. This CDR3 has 16 residues. Trimming took 4 bases from V and 4 from J; bases not matched to a gene: 11. Per the germline V gene, CDR1 is MGHDK and CDR2 is SYGVNS. CDR3 bases: TGTGCCAGCAGTGTAACCCCTGACAGGGGGAGGTACGAGCAGTACTTC. This sequence encodes CASSVTPDRGRYEQYF.

CDR3 bases: TGTGCCAGCAGCGTAACCCCTATCGGAACCACCGGGGAGCTGTTTTTT. Translation gives CASSVTPIGTTGELFF. The rearrangement uses TRBV9 and TRBJ2-2; no clear D gene. CDR1 SGDLS and CDR2 YYNGEE come from the germline V gene. Deletions cut 1 base from V and 4 bases from J, with 14 bases between. The length of the CDR3 is 16 residues.

V is TRBV30 and J is TRBJ1-2; D is ambiguous. The CDR3 length is 13 residues. Trimming pared 5 bases from V and 2 bases from J, leaving 12 bases between. Germline assignment: CDR1 GTSNPN and CDR2 SVGIG (reference sequence). This chain's CDR3 is CAWYKQPNYGYTF. The CDR3 DNA reads TGTGCCTGGTACAAACAGCCAAACTATGGCTACACCTTC.

The chain carries TRBV2 and TRBJ2-3, with TRBD2 matching over 10 bases. The germline V gene has CDR1 SNHLY and CDR2 FYNNEI. The length of the CDR3 is 16 residues. The ends lost 6 bases at V and 1 base at J; junction bases unmatched: 7. CDR3 protein: CASRELGLAGTDTQYF. In DNA, the CDR3 is TGTGCCAGCAGGGAACTCGGACTAGCGGGCACAGATACGCAGTATTTT.

This sequence joins TRBV27 and TRBJ1-2; D unresolved. Germline CDR1 is MNHEY and CDR2 is SMNVEV (reference sequence). The CDR3 is 14 residues long. The germline V and J ends were trimmed by 3 bases and 4 bases, with 12 bases remaining between them. This CDR3 reads CASSFTPETYGYTF. The CDR3 region has the DNA TGTGCCAGCAGTTTTACCCCAGAGACCTATGGCTACACCTTC.